This T cell receptor beta chain derives from a study of early T cells in non-severe SARS-CoV-2 infection. Study-level results: The matching step, a VDJdb search, favored anti-spike CD8 responses and missed private and CD4 specificities.

This clonotype was picked up a small number of times. Its antigen is not identified. The germline V gene encodes CDR1 WSHSY and CDR2 SAAADI. Trimming at V came to 4 bases and at J to 5 bases, leaving 17 bases not matched to a gene. The CDR3 is made up of 18 amino acids. Unique molecular identifiers were attached to individual cDNA molecules. TCRdb re-called the 5' RACE reads through MiXCR, storing one row per CDR3 protein. The repertoire holds about 100,000 distinct CDR3 sequences, with approximately 13% as singletons. This rearrangement joins TRBV10-2 to TRBJ2-5; 9 bases are shared with TRBD2. This TCR came from an adult who was a healthcare worker with PCR-confirmed SARS-CoV-2 infection or an uninfected control (not recorded which). Input material: whole blood. CDR3 sequence: CASSVSSFGGGALETQYF. The DNA of the CDR3 is TGCGCCAGCAGTGTTTCCTCATTCGGCGGGGGGGCCTTGGAGACCCAGTACTTC.